This TCR beta chain came from a study of blood T cell repertoires in COVID-19. With V trimmed by 3 bases and J by 0 bases, 9 bases remained unmatched. Germline CDR1 is LNHDA and CDR2 is SQIVND (reference sequence). The CDR3 spans 18 residues. Some clones are missing from TCRdb's copy, which holds only in-frame ones; the method was immunoSEQ multiplex PCR. This sample has hundreds of thousands of clones, with 85% found just once. The sequence came from a man over 45 with COVID-19, enrolled during active disease. V usage is TRBV19 and J usage is TRBJ1-3; 9 bases match TRBD1. Source material: peripheral blood. In DNA form, the CDR3 reads TGTGCCAGTAGTATCGATCCTGGACAGGGGAGCTCTGGAAACACCATATATTTT. It encodes CASSIDPGQGSSGNTIYF.